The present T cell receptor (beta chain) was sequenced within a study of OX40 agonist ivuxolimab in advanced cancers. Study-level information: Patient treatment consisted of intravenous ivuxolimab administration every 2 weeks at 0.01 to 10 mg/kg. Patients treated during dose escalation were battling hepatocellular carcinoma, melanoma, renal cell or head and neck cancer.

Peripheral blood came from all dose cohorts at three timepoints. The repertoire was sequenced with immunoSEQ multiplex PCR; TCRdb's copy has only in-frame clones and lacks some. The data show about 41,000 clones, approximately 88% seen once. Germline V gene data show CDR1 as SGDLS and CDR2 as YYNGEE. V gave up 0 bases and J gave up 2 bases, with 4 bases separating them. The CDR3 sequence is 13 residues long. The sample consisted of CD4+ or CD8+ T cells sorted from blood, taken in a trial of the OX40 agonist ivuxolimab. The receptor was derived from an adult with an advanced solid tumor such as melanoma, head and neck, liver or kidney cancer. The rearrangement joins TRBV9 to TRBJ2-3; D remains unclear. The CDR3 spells CASSVGHTDTQYF. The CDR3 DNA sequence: TGTGCCAGCAGCGTAGGGCACACAGATACGCAGTATTTT.